The rows below give T cell receptor beta chains drawn from one sample of a study of blood T cell repertoires in COVID-19. Sequenced by immunoSEQ multiplex PCR; TCRdb stores in-frame clones only, minus some. The sample includes over 200,000 clones, around 86% seen only once; the top ten take 5.1%. Sequencing was done on a sample of peripheral blood. The receptor set was obtained from a human donor in a cohort sampled during active COVID-19. The CDR3 runs from the conserved cysteine through the conserved F or W. The D gene is left open where the match is weak. Only some rows state a clone size, as once, few, many or a class for expanded clones.

cdr3_nt: TGTGCCAGCAGCGTAGGGTCGGCGGGAGTAGCCGGGGAGCTGTTTTTT
cdr3_aa: CASSVGSAGVAGELFF
j_call: TRBJ2-2
v_call: TRBV9
clone_size: -
d_call: TRBD2

cdr3_nt: TGTGCCAGCAGTTACACAGGGGTGAACACTGAAGCTTTCTTT
cdr3_aa: CASSYTGVNTEAFF
j_call: TRBJ1-1
v_call: TRBV6-5
clone_size: few
d_call: TRBD1

cdr3_nt: TGTGCCAGTAGTATCTGGCCGCGGACTGAAGCTTTCTTT
cdr3_aa: CASSIWPRTEAFF
j_call: TRBJ1-1
v_call: TRBV19
clone_size: -
d_call: -

cdr3_nt: TGTGCCAGCAGCCCCAGACAGGGCCGCTCTGGAAACACCATATATTTT
cdr3_aa: CASSPRQGRSGNTIYF
j_call: TRBJ1-3
v_call: TRBV7-2
clone_size: -
d_call: TRBD1

cdr3_nt: TGTGCCAGCAGTTTAACAGGGGCGAGGTATGGCTACACCTTC
cdr3_aa: CASSLTGARYGYTF
j_call: TRBJ1-2
v_call: TRBV27
clone_size: -
d_call: TRBD1

cdr3_nt: TGTGCCAGCAGTGAATCTCGGGGGAGAAGCTCCTACGAGCAGTACTTC
cdr3_aa: CASSESRGRSSYEQYF
j_call: TRBJ2-7
v_call: TRBV2
clone_size: -
d_call: -

cdr3_nt: TGTGCCAGCAGGCCCAGACTAGTTTCCGAGCAGTACTTC
cdr3_aa: CASRPRLVSEQYF
j_call: TRBJ2-7
v_call: TRBV6-5
clone_size: -
d_call: -

cdr3_nt: TGCGCCAGCAGCTTGGGGTGGGGACAGGGGAAGACCCAGTACTTC
cdr3_aa: CASSLGWGQGKTQYF
j_call: TRBJ2-5
v_call: TRBV5-1
clone_size: -
d_call: TRBD1

cdr3_nt: TGTGCCAGCCGGTCACTGACTGTTAGCAATCAGCCCCAGCATTTT
cdr3_aa: CASRSLTVSNQPQHF
j_call: TRBJ1-5
v_call: TRBV19
clone_size: -
d_call: -

cdr3_nt: TGTGCCACCAGTGATGCTGACAGGGGGACCTACGAGCAGTACTTC
cdr3_aa: CATSDADRGTYEQYF
j_call: TRBJ2-7
v_call: TRBV24-1
clone_size: -
d_call: TRBD1

cdr3_nt: TGTGCCAGCAGTTTGAGGAGAGGCTACACCTTC
cdr3_aa: CASSLRRGYTF
j_call: TRBJ1-2
v_call: TRBV28
clone_size: -
d_call: -

cdr3_nt: TGTGCCAGCACCAAACAGGAAGTCTATGGCTACACCTTC
cdr3_aa: CASTKQEVYGYTF
j_call: TRBJ1-2
v_call: TRBV28
clone_size: -
d_call: -

cdr3_nt: TGTGCCAGCAGCGCCAGGGATTTGAACACTGAAGCTTTCTTT
cdr3_aa: CASSARDLNTEAFF
j_call: TRBJ1-1
v_call: TRBV9
clone_size: -
d_call: -

cdr3_nt: TGTGCCAGCAGCGTAAGGACTAGCGGCAATGAGCAGTTCTTC
cdr3_aa: CASSVRTSGNEQFF
j_call: TRBJ2-1
v_call: TRBV9
clone_size: -
d_call: TRBD2

cdr3_nt: TGCGCCAGCAGCTTCCCTCTAGCGGGAGGGGGGGATACGCAGTATTTT
cdr3_aa: CASSFPLAGGGDTQYF
j_call: TRBJ2-3
v_call: TRBV5-1
clone_size: -
d_call: TRBD2

cdr3_nt: TGTGCCAGCAGCGTAGACGTTAGCGGGAGTTTATTGTACGAGCAGTACTTC
cdr3_aa: CASSVDVSGSLLYEQYF
j_call: TRBJ2-7
v_call: TRBV9
clone_size: -
d_call: TRBD2

cdr3_nt: TGTGCCAGTAGTGTTACGACCGGGACAGGGGAAATTGGAACTGAAGCTTTCTTT
cdr3_aa: CASSVTTGTGEIGTEAFF
j_call: TRBJ1-1
v_call: TRBV19
clone_size: -
d_call: TRBD1

cdr3_nt: TGTGCCAGCAGCTTGGGGTTCCAGAAGAGGGGAAACACCATATATTTT
cdr3_aa: CASSLGFQKRGNTIYF
j_call: TRBJ1-3
v_call: TRBV5-6
clone_size: -
d_call: -

cdr3_nt: TGTGCCAGCAGCGTGACTAGCGGAGCTCCCTACGAGCAGTACTTC
cdr3_aa: CASSVTSGAPYEQYF
j_call: TRBJ2-7
v_call: TRBV9
clone_size: -
d_call: TRBD2

cdr3_nt: TGTGCCAGCAGTTACCGCGGATTTGGCAATCAGCCCCAGCATTTT
cdr3_aa: CASSYRGFGNQPQHF
j_call: TRBJ1-5
v_call: TRBV6-5
clone_size: -
d_call: -

cdr3_nt: TGTGCCAGCAGGGACCGGGACGGACTATACGAGCAGTACTTC
cdr3_aa: CASRDRDGLYEQYF
j_call: TRBJ2-7
v_call: TRBV27
clone_size: -
d_call: -

cdr3_nt: TGTGCCAGCAGCTTAGATGGCCTAGCTGGAGAGACCCAGTACTTC
cdr3_aa: CASSLDGLAGETQYF
j_call: TRBJ2-5
v_call: TRBV7-2
clone_size: few
d_call: -

cdr3_nt: TGTGCCAGCAGCGCCCGGGACAGGGGCCCCTATGGCTACACCTTC
cdr3_aa: CASSARDRGPYGYTF
j_call: TRBJ1-2
v_call: TRBV7-8
clone_size: -
d_call: TRBD1

cdr3_nt: TGTGCCAGCATTCTCCAGATGAACACTGAAGCTTTCTTT
cdr3_aa: CASILQMNTEAFF
j_call: TRBJ1-1
v_call: TRBV5-6
clone_size: few
d_call: -